One TCR beta chain is described in this entry. Antigen specificity is unknown. These data come from a study of CD4 T cells in relation to SARS-CoV-2 and coronaviruses. The overall study: The restricting HLA molecule for shared crossreactive spike epitopes was mapped.

Germline CDR1 and CDR2: MDHEN and SYDVKM. This CDR3 is 16 amino acids long. Trimming pared 5 bases from V and 4 bases from J, leaving 21 bases between. Sequenced by immunoSEQ multiplex PCR; TCRdb stores in-frame clones only, minus some. The data contain about 18,000 clones, 77% of them singletons. Before the COVID-19 pandemic, during about 2010-2018, CD4+ T cells were taken from unexposed donors. After ten to eleven days of culture, CD4+ T cells were isolated. Testing used SARS-CoV-2 S/N and four cold-coronavirus spikes on unexposed-donor CD4+ T cells, cells permitting. The rearrangement uses TRBV28 and TRBJ2-7; D may be TRBD1 or TRBD2 (6 bases each). The TCR originated in a human donor in good health. The sample consisted of CD4+ T cells from PBMCs, cultured in vitro. The CDR3: CASSPPRLEGEYEQYF. In nucleotides, the CDR3 is TGTGCCAGCAGTCCGCCCCGACTAGAGGGGGAGTACGAGCAGTACTTC. The full variable domain, its missing parts supplied by reference TRBV28 and TRBJ2-7, is DVKVTQSSRYLVKRTGEKVFLECVQDMDHENMFWYRQDPGLGLRLIYFSYDVKMKEKGDIPEGYSVSREKKERFSLILESASTNQTSMYLCASSPPRLEGEYEQYFGPGTRLTVT.